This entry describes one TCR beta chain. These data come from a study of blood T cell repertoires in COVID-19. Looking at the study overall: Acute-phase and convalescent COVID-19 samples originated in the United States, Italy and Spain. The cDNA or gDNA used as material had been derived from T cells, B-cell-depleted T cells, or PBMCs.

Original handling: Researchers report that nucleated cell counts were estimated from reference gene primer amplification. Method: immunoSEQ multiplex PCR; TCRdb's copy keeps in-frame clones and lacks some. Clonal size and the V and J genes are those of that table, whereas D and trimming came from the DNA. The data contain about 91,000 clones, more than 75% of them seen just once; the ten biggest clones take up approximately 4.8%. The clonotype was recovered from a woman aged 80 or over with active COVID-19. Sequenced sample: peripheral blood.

CDR3 nucleotide sequence: TGTGCCAGCAGCCACGGGACAGGGCCTACAGATACGCAGTATTTT. Its protein is CASSHGTGPTDTQYF. The chain couples TRBV5-6 to TRBJ2-3; 9 nucleotides match TRBD1. Germline CDR1 reads SGHDT; CDR2 reads YYEEEE. The CDR3 totals 15 residues. The ends lost 4 bases at V and 3 bases at J; junction bases unmatched: 6.